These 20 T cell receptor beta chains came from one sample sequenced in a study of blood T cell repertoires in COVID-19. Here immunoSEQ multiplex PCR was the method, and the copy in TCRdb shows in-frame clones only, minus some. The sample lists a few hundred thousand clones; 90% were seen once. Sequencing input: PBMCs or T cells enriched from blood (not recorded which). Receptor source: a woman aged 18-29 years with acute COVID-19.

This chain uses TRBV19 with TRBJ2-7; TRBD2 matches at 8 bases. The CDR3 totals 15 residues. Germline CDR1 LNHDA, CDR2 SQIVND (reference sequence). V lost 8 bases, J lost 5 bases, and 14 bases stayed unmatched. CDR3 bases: TGTGCCAGTTCAAAGGAGAATAGCGGGACGCACGAGCAGTACTTC. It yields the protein CASSKENSGTHEQYF.

The CDR3 DNA is TGTGCCTGGAGTGAAGAACTCGGGGCCCAGTACTTC. It specifies CAWSEELGAQYF. This chain links TRBV30 with TRBJ2-5; maybe TRBD2 (5 bases). This CDR3 has 12 residues. Germline lookup yields CDR1 GTSNPN and CDR2 SVGIG (reference sequence). V was clipped by 1 base and J by 9 bases, with 12 bases between them.

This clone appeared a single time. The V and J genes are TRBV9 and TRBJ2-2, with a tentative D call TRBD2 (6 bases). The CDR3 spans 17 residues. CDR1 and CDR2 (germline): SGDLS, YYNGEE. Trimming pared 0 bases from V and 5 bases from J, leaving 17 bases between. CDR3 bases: TGTGCCAGCAGCGTAGCCCCGGTGGCGGCGGGGACCGGGGAGCTGTTTTTT. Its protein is CASSVAPVAAGTGELFF.

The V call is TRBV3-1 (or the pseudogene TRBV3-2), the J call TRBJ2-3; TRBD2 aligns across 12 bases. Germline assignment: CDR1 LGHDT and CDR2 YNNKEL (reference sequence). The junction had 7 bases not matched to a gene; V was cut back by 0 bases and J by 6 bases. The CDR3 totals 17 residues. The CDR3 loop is CASSQDLTSGSSDTQYF. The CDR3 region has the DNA TGTGCCAGCAGCCAAGATCTGACTAGCGGGAGCAGTGATACGCAGTATTTT.

The chain's CDR3 is CASSLGPAGGSSYEQYF. Here the CDR3 DNA reads TGTGCCAGCAGCTTGGGACCAGCGGGAGGGTCCTCCTACGAGCAGTACTTC. The rearrangement joins TRBV5-4 to TRBJ2-7; TRBD2 agrees at 10 bases. The trim removed 0 bases at V and 0 bases at J, leaving 6 bases unmatched. CDR3 length equals 17 residues. The germline V gene has CDR1 SGHNT and CDR2 YYREEE (reference sequence). Full variable domain (rest looked up from reference TRBV5-4 and TRBJ2-7): ETGVTQSPTHLIKTRGQQVTLRCSSQSGHNTVSWYQQALGQGPQFIFQYYREEENGRGNFPPRFSGLQFPNYSSELNVNALELDDSALYLCASSLGPAGGSSYEQYFGPGTRLTVT.

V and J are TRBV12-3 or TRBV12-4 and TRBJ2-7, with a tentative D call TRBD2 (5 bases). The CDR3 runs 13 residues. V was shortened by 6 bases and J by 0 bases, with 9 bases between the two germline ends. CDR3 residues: CASSAGISYEQYF. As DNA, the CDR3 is TGTGCCAGCAGCGCCGGGATCTCCTACGAGCAGTACTTC.

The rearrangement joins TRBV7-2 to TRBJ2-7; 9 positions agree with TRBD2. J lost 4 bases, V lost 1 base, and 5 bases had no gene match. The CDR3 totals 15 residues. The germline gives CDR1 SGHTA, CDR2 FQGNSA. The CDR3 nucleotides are TGTGCCAGCAGCTTAGTGGGCGCGGGAGGGTACGAGCAGTACTTC. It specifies CASSLVGAGGYEQYF.

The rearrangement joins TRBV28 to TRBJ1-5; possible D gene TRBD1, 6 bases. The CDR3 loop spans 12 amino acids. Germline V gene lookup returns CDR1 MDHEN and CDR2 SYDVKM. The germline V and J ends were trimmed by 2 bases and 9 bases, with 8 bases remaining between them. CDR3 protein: CASSLVGGPQHF. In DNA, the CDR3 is TGTGCCAGCAGTTTAGTAGGGGGGCCCCAGCATTTT.

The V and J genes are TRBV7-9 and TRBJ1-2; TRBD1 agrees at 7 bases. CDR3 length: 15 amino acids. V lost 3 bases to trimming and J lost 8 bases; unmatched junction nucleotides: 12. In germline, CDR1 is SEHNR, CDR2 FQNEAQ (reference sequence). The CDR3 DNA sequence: TGTGCCAGCAGCTTCTGGGACAGCCCTAGGGAGGGCTACACCTTC. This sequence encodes CASSFWDSPREGYTF.

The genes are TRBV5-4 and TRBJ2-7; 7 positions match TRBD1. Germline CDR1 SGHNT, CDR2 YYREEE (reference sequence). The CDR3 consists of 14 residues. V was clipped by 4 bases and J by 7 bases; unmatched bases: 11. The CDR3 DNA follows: TGTGCCAGCAGCCCACGACAGGGTTTGGAGGAGCAGTACTTC. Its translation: CASSPRQGLEEQYF.

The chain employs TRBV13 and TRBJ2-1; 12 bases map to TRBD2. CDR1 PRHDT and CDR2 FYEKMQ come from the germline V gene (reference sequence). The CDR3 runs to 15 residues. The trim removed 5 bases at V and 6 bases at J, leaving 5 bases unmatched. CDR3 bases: TGTGCCAGCAGCCCAAGACTAGCGGGAGCCAATGAGCAGTTCTTC. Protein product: CASSPRLAGANEQFF. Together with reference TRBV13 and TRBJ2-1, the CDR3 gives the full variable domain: AAGVIQSPRHLIKEKRETATLKCYPIPRHDTVYWYQQGPGQDPQFLISFYEKMQSDKGSIPDRFSAQQFSDYHSELNMSSLELGDSALYFCASSPRLAGANEQFFGPGTRLTVL.

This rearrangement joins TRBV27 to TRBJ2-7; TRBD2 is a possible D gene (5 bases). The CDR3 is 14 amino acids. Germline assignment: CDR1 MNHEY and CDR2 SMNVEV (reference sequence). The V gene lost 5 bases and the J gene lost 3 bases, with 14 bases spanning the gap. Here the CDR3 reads CASSDAPGYYEQYF. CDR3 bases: TGTGCCAGCAGTGATGCCCCGGGGTACTACGAGCAGTACTTC.

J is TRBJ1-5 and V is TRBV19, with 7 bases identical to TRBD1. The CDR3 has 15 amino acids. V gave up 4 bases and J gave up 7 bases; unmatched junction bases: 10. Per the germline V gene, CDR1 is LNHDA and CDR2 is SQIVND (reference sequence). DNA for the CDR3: TGTGCCAGTAGTACCGAGACAGGGTTCAGCCAGCCCCAGCATTTT. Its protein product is CASSTETGFSQPQHF.

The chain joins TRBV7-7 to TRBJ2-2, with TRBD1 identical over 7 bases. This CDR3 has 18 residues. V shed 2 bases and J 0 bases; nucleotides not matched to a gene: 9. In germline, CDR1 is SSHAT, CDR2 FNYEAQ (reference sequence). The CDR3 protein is CASSLYSRQGPNTGELFF. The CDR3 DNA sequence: TGTGCCAGCAGCTTATACTCTCGACAGGGCCCGAACACCGGGGAGCTGTTTTTT.

The CDR3 spells CASSLDRGFYGYTF. Here the CDR3 DNA reads TGTGCCAGCAGCTTAGACAGGGGATTCTATGGCTACACCTTC. V gene TRBV7-9 combines with J gene TRBJ1-2; 7 bases match TRBD1. After removal of 1 base from V and 4 bases from J, the junction contained 3 bases not matched to a gene. Per the germline V gene, CDR1 is SEHNR and CDR2 is FQNEAQ (reference sequence). The CDR3 has 14 residues. The full variable domain, with the rest looked up from reference TRBV7-9 and TRBJ1-2, is DTGVSQNPRHKITKRGQNVTFRCDPISEHNRLYWYRQTLGQGPEFLTYFQNEAQLEKSRLLSDRFSAERPKGSFSTLEIQRTEQGDSAMYLCASSLDRGFYGYTFGSGTRLTVV.

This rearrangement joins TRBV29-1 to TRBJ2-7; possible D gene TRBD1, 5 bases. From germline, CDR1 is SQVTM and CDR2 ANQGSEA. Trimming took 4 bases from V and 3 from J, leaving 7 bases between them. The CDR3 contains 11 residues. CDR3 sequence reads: CSVGGSYEQYF. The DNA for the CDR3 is TGCAGCGTTGGGGGCAGCTACGAGCAGTACTTC.

CDR3 DNA sequence: TGCGCCAGCTCCCCTCCAACAGGGACCTATGGCTACACCTTC. Translated, it gives CASSPPTGTYGYTF. The rearrangement joins TRBV4-1 to TRBJ1-2; D is perhaps TRBD1 (6 bases). V lost 8 bases to trimming and J lost 4 bases, with 17 bases between them. Germline CDR1 is MGHRA and CDR2 is YSYEKL. This CDR3 region has 14 residues.

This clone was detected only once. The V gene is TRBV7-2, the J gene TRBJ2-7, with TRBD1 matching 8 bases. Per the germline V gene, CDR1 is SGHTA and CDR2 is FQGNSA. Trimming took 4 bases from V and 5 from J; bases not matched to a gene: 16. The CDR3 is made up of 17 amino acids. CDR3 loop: CASSSQPLRTGLNEQYF. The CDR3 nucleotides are TGTGCCAGCAGCTCCCAGCCTCTACGGACAGGGCTCAACGAGCAGTACTTC.

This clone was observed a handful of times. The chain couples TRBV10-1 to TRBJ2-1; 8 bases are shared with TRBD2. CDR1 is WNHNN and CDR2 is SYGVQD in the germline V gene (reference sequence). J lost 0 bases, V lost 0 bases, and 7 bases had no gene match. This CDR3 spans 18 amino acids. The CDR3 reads CASSESTSSGFSYNEQFF. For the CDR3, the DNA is TGCGCCAGCAGTGAGTCCACGTCTAGCGGGTTCTCCTACAATGAGCAGTTCTTC.

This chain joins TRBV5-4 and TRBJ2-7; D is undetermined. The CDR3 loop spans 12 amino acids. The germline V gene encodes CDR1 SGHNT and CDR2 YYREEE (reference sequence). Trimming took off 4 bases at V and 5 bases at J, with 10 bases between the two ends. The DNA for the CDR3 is TGTGCCAGCAGCCCCTCCCCCCACGAGCAGTACTTC. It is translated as CASSPSPHEQYF.